This T cell receptor beta chain was sequenced in a study of glioma-infiltrating T cells after dendritic cell vaccination. Germline CDR1 is SGHTA and CDR2 is FQGTGA. The CDR3 sequence is 15 residues long. V shed 6 bases and J 1 base; nucleotides not matched to a gene: 8. The primer mix had 60 V beta and 13 J beta primers. The protocol was immunoSEQ multiplex PCR, while the TCRdb copy is restricted to in-frame clones and leaves out a portion. The top ten hold 2.1% of the sample, which has over 70,000 clones, around 80% seen once. On this clone: No antigen is known for it.

Regarding the study as a whole: Higher TCR clonality did not directly relate to longer survival.

The chain combines TRBV7-3 with TRBJ2-5; 7 bases align to TRBD1. This TCR was recovered from a human donor with glioblastoma. Sequencing was performed on blood, taken before dendritic cell vaccination. CDR3 DNA sequence: TGTGCCAGCAGGAATAGTGGGACAGTCCAAGAGACCCAGTACTTC. It is translated as CASRNSGTVQETQYF. Full variable domain (remainder filled in from reference TRBV7-3 and TRBJ2-5): GAGVSQTPSNKVTEKGKYVELRCDPISGHTALYWYRQSLGQGPEFLIYFQGTGAADDSGLPNDRFFAVRPEGSVSTLKIQRTERGDSAVYLCASRNSGTVQETQYFGPGTRLLVL.